These T cell receptor beta chains were read from a single sample in a study of cytomegalovirus exposure and HLA in healthy donors. TCRdb keeps only in-frame clones here, not all; method: immunoSEQ multiplex PCR. The sample holds some 150,000 clones; around two thirds are singletons and the top ten take 2.5% to 3%. The source material was PBMCs. These TCRs come from a man aged 40-55 years in good health and CMV-seronegative. The CDR3 runs from the conserved cysteine through the conserved F or W. The D gene is left open where the match is weak. Expanded clones are given a class, and other clones once, few, many or no size at all.

j_call v_call clone_size d_call cdr3_nt cdr3_aa
TRBJ2-5 TRBV5-1 few TRBD2 TGCGCCAGCAGCTGGGGTCGGGTGGGAGGGCAAGAGACCCAGTACTTC CASSWGRVGGQETQYF
TRBJ1-1 TRBV7-9 few NA TGTTCCAGCAGCTTATTCGACAGTAACACTGAAGCTTTCTTT CSSSLFDSNTEAFF
TRBJ2-6 TRBV7-2 NA TRBD2 TGTGCCAGCAGGTTAGCGGGGGGTTCCTCTGGGGCCAACGTCCTGACTTTC CASRLAGGSSGANVLTF
TRBJ2-3 TRBV5-4 NA TRBD1 TGTGCCAGCAGCATCCAAAGGACAGGGGGCACAGATACGCAGTATTTT CASSIQRTGGTDTQYF
TRBJ2-3 TRBV5-1 few NA TGCGCCAGCAGCTTGGACGCGAGAGCCACAGATACGCAGTATTTT CASSLDARATDTQYF
TRBJ2-5 TRBV29-1 NA TRBD2 TGCAGCGTTGTGGCTAGCGGGAGGGAGACCCAGTACTTC CSVVASGRETQYF
TRBJ1-1 TRBV7-9 few NA TGTGCCAGCGTCCCAAGCTCCACGACAGGGAACACTGAAGCTTTCTTT CASVPSSTTGNTEAFF
TRBJ1-4 TRBV30 few NA TGTGCCTGGCACAGGGTTGGCGAAAAACTGTTTTTT CAWHRVGEKLFF
TRBJ2-7 TRBV2 NA TRBD2 TGTGCCAGCAGCCCCCGGACTAGCGGGAGCCACGAGCAGTACTTC CASSPRTSGSHEQYF
TRBJ2-7 TRBV5-1 once TRBD1 TGCGCCAGCAGCTTGGGGGGACAGGGACGGACCTACGAGCAGTACTTC CASSLGGQGRTYEQYF
TRBJ2-2 TRBV11-2 few TRBD2 TGTGCCAGCAGCTTACTAGCGGGTTTGGCCGGGGAGCTGTTTTTT CASSLLAGLAGELFF
TRBJ1-5 TRBV18 NA TRBD1 TGTGCCAGCTCACCGGACAGGGGGGGGCCCCAGCATTTT CASSPDRGGPQHF
TRBJ2-3 TRBV6-1 many TRBD1 TGTGCCAGCAGTGAAGGACAGGGGGCAGATACGCAGTATTTT CASSEGQGADTQYF
TRBJ1-1 TRBV5-1 NA NA TGCGCCAGCAGCTTGTATGGCGGGAGCACTGAAGCTTTCTTT CASSLYGGSTEAFF
TRBJ2-1 TRBV13 NA TRBD2 TGTGCCAGCAGCTTAAGTGTTTGGGCTAGCGGAAAGAGTAGCTCCTACAATGAGCAGTTCTTC CASSLSVWASGKSSSYNEQFF
TRBJ2-1 TRBV19 NA TRBD2 TGTGCCAGTAGCAGGGGGACTAGCGGGAGCTCCTACAATGAGCAGTTCTTC CASSRGTSGSSYNEQFF
TRBJ2-5 TRBV11-2 NA TRBD1 TGTGCCAGCAGCTTTGAGGGGGCGATGCGAGAGACCCAGTACTTC CASSFEGAMRETQYF
TRBJ1-5 TRBV7-9 NA NA TGTGCCAGCAGCCGGGAAAGCAATCAGCCCCAGCATTTT CASSRESNQPQHF
TRBJ2-6 TRBV9 NA TRBD1 TGTGCCAGCAGCGTTCCGACAGGGGCTGGGGCCAACGTCCTGACTTTC CASSVPTGAGANVLTF
TRBJ1-1 TRBV2 NA NA TGTGCCAGCAGTGAATATATGCGGAACACTGAAGCTTTCTTT CASSEYMRNTEAFF
TRBJ2-7 TRBV13 once TRBD2 TGTGCCAGCAGCTCAACCGGGACTAGCGGTACCTACGAGCAGTACTTC CASSSTGTSGTYEQYF
TRBJ1-6 TRBV27 few TRBD1 TGTGCCAGCAGTTTAGAGAGCACAGGGGCTTCACCCCTCCACTTT CASSLESTGASPLHF
TRBJ2-2 TRBV9 NA NA TGTGCCAGCAGCGTAAAAGCCGGCGGGGAGCTGTTTTTT CASSVKAGGELFF
TRBJ1-1 TRBV10-3 few NA TGTGCCATCAGGACTGAGACAGATAACACTGAAGCTTTCTTT CAIRTETDNTEAFF
TRBJ2-7 TRBV6-5 few TRBD1 TGTGCCAGCAGACCCGACCAGACAGGGCACTACGAGCAGTACTTC CASRPDQTGHYEQYF
TRBJ2-5 TRBV5-6 NA NA TGTGCCAGCAGTTTTCGGCAGGGTCTCGAGACCCAGTACTTC CASSFRQGLETQYF
TRBJ2-7 TRBV7-2 NA TRBD2 TGTGCCAGCAGCCTAGCGGGACTGAGCTCCTACGAGCAGTACTTC CASSLAGLSSYEQYF
TRBJ2-3 TRBV19 NA NA TGTGCCAGTAGTGTCAGGGGATCGGGAGATACGCAGTATTTT CASSVRGSGDTQYF
TRBJ1-4 TRBV21-1 few NA TGTGCCAGCGAGGGTTTTCGAGAAAAACTGTTTTTT CASEGFREKLFF
TRBJ2-7 TRBV5-1 NA NA TGCGCCAGCAGCTTGGGGACAAACAGGGATAGCGAGCAGTACTTC CASSLGTNRDSEQYF